The 9 T cell receptor beta chains given below trace back to one sample, sequenced in a study of shared clonotypes between healthy human individuals. Naive-designated CD8 cells lacked CD45RO, were positively enriched for CCR7, and omitted terminally differentiated effector memory CD45RA+ cells. Profiling relied on immunoSEQ multiplex PCR, and the TCRdb table lists in-frame clones only, not all of them. This table holds around 1.9 million clones, roughly 91% found once. Sequencing used naive CD8+ T cells from PBMCs. Receptors were obtained from a man aged 18 to 29 in good health. Some clones in this sample may be carry-over from other donors' samples.

The chain joins TRBV4-1 to TRBJ2-1; D not certain. The ends were cut back, 0 bases at V and 8 bases at J, with 11 bases in the middle. This CDR3 has 14 amino acids. Germline V gene data show CDR1 as MGHRA and CDR2 as YSYEKL. CDR3 in DNA: TGCGCCAGCAGCCAAGATCTAAGTTACGATGAGCAGTTCTTC. Its protein is CASSQDLSYDEQFF.

This chain links TRBV5-1 with TRBJ2-2; D is unclear. V lost 0 bases and J 1 base, leaving 7 bases between the germline ends. The CDR3 runs 15 residues. Germline V gene data show CDR1 as SGHRS and CDR2 as YFSETQ. DNA of the CDR3: TGCGCCAGCAGCTTGGATAACCTGAACACCGGGGAGCTGTTTTTT. It specifies CASSLDNLNTGELFF.

This chain connects TRBV28 to TRBJ1-1; D uncertain. Per germline, CDR1 MDHEN and CDR2 SYDVKM. The CDR3 runs to 13 residues. V dropped 6 bases and J dropped 1 base, with 9 bases sitting between them. Here the CDR3 reads CASRGYGNTEAFF. In DNA, the CDR3 is TGTGCCAGCAGGGGATATGGGAACACTGAAGCTTTCTTT.

This chain joins TRBV19 and TRBJ2-2; D is unresolved. The germline V gene has CDR1 LNHDA and CDR2 SQIVND (reference sequence). V was shortened by 2 bases and J by 1 base, with 5 bases between the two germline ends. This CDR3 is built from 14 residues. CDR3 coding DNA: TGTGCCAGTAGTATATTCCAGAACACCGGGGAGCTGTTTTTT. Amino acids: CASSIFQNTGELFF.

The chain combines TRBV9 with TRBJ2-1; D is perhaps TRBD1 or TRBD2 (5 bases each). Germline values: CDR1 SGDLS, CDR2 YYNGEE. V shed 1 base and J shed 8 bases, with 13 bases lying between them. The CDR3 is 14 residues long. The CDR3 sequence is CASSVSGPTDEQFF. The CDR3 bases are TGTGCCAGCAGCGTATCGGGACCCACCGATGAGCAGTTCTTC.

DNA of the CDR3: TGTGCCAGCAGCAGGCTAAGGGTCGACACAGATACGCAGTATTTT. Translated, it gives CASSRLRVDTDTQYF. The chain combines TRBV9 with TRBJ2-3, with no clear D. In germline, CDR1 is SGDLS, CDR2 YYNGEE. The CDR3 length is 15 residues. V lost 4 bases, J lost 2 bases, and 14 bases lay in between.

This clone was counted a single time. In the same sample, other DNA sequences code for this CDR3. This chain connects TRBV4-1 to TRBJ1-3, with D hard to call. This CDR3 region has 15 residues. V lost 3 bases and J 0 bases, leaving 9 bases between the germline ends. Per the germline V gene, CDR1 is MGHRA and CDR2 is YSYEKL. The CDR3 bases are TGCGCCAGCAGCCAGGACGGATTCTCTGGAAACACCATATATTTT. Encoded protein: CASSQDGFSGNTIYF.

The gene calls are TRBV10-3 and TRBJ2-3; the match to TRBD1 covers 9 bases. This CDR3 contains 14 residues. Germline loops: CDR1 ENHRY, CDR2 SYGVKD. The V segment lost 6 bases and the J segment 3 bases; nucleotides outside the gene matches: 4. The CDR3 DNA sequence: TGTGCCATCAGGGGACAGGGTGCGACAGATACGCAGTATTTT. Translated, it gives CAIRGQGATDTQYF.

This rearrangement joins TRBV7-8 to TRBJ2-7; D is perhaps TRBD1 (6 bases). Per germline, CDR1 SGHVS and CDR2 FQNEAQ. This CDR3 comprises 14 residues. V dropped 6 bases and J dropped 2 bases, with 14 bases sitting between them. CDR3 sequence: CASRARDNTYEQYF. The CDR3 DNA reads as TGTGCCAGCAGGGCCCGGGACAATACCTACGAGCAGTACTTC.